A selection of T cell receptor beta chains follows, all from one sample in a study of T cells in Graves' hyperthyroidism and ophthalmopathy. Via MiXCR, TCRdb re-called the multiplex PCR reads, giving one row per CDR3 protein. The sample carries about 560,000 distinct CDR3 sequences, about 15% recorded once. The sample was blood. These receptors came from a woman in her 30s with Graves' hyperthyroidism. Both conserved end residues are part of each CDR3. D genes are given only for firm matches. Some rows mark clone size as missing; the rest say once, few, many or name a class of expanded clone.

v_gene: TRBV6-5
abundance: few
j_gene: TRBJ2-1
d_gene: NA
CDR3nt: TGTGCCAGCAGTTCGACAGCGGGCAACAATGAGCAGTTCTTC
CDR3aa: CASSSTAGNNEQFF

v_gene: TRBV7-2
abundance: NA
j_gene: TRBJ2-1
d_gene: NA
CDR3nt: TGTGCCAGCAGCTTAGCGGAACATGAGCAGTTCTTC
CDR3aa: CASSLAEHEQFF

v_gene: TRBV2
abundance: many
j_gene: TRBJ2-1
d_gene: TRBD2
CDR3nt: TGTGCCAGCAGTGACAGGACTAGCGGTTACAATGAGCAGTTCTTC
CDR3aa: CASSDRTSGYNEQFF

v_gene: TRBV10-3
abundance: NA
j_gene: TRBJ2-7
d_gene: NA
CDR3nt: TGTGCCACCGTCGGCGTCGTCTCCTACGAGCAGTACTTC
CDR3aa: CATVGVVSYEQYF

v_gene: TRBV7-9
abundance: few
j_gene: TRBJ2-4
d_gene: NA
CDR3nt: TGTGCCAGCAGCTTACCAACCTCCGGCGGGCTAGAAAACATTCAGTACTTC
CDR3aa: CASSLPTSGGLENIQYF

v_gene: TRBV7-6
abundance: many
j_gene: TRBJ2-3
d_gene: TRBD2
CDR3nt: TGTGCCAGCAGCCTGGGACTAGCGGGAATAACAGATACGCAGTATTTT
CDR3aa: CASSLGLAGITDTQYF

v_gene: TRBV6-1
abundance: many
j_gene: TRBJ2-6
d_gene: TRBD1
CDR3nt: TGTGCCAGCAGCCCTCGGACAGGGGGTATCTCTGGGGCCAACGTCCTGACTTTC
CDR3aa: CASSPRTGGISGANVLTF

v_gene: TRBV29-1
abundance: many
j_gene: TRBJ2-1
d_gene: NA
CDR3nt: TGCAGCGTTGAAGTCAGCAGGGCCCTATCCTACAATGAGCAGTTCTTC
CDR3aa: CSVEVSRALSYNEQFF

v_gene: TRBV12-3/TRBV12-4
abundance: many
j_gene: TRBJ2-2
d_gene: NA
CDR3nt: TGTGCCAGCCAGGGGGGGGCGCACACCGGGGAGCTGTTTTTT
CDR3aa: CASQGGAHTGELFF

v_gene: TRBV19
abundance: NA
j_gene: TRBJ2-2
d_gene: NA
CDR3nt: TGTGCCAGTAGTATAACCTTCACCGGGGAGCTGTTTTTT
CDR3aa: CASSITFTGELFF

v_gene: TRBV10-3
abundance: NA
j_gene: TRBJ1-2
d_gene: NA
CDR3nt: TGTGCCATCCGCCGGGCTCACGAACCCCACTATGGCTACACCTTC
CDR3aa: CAIRRAHEPHYGYTF

v_gene: TRBV6-1
abundance: NA
j_gene: TRBJ2-4
d_gene: NA
CDR3nt: TGTGCCAGCAGTACCCCGACTAACATTCAGTACTTC
CDR3aa: CASSTPTNIQYF

v_gene: TRBV5-6
abundance: few
j_gene: TRBJ1-5
d_gene: NA
CDR3nt: TGTGCCAGCAGCTTCGGGGGGCTGGTCAATCAGCCCCAGCATTTT
CDR3aa: CASSFGGLVNQPQHF

v_gene: TRBV6-1
abundance: many
j_gene: TRBJ2-1
d_gene: NA
CDR3nt: TGTGCCAGCAGTTCGTTTGGTCGCAGGGGCAATGAGCAGTTCTTC
CDR3aa: CASSSFGRRGNEQFF

v_gene: TRBV30
abundance: NA
j_gene: TRBJ2-7
d_gene: NA
CDR3nt: TGTGCCTGGAGCGCAGGTGGGTCCTACGAGCAGTACTTC
CDR3aa: CAWSAGGSYEQYF

v_gene: TRBV20-1
abundance: few
j_gene: TRBJ2-2
d_gene: NA
CDR3nt: TGCAGTGCTAGGGGGGCAGGGAACCCCACCGGGGAGCTGTTTTTT
CDR3aa: CSARGAGNPTGELFF

v_gene: TRBV20-1
abundance: many
j_gene: TRBJ2-1
d_gene: TRBD2
CDR3nt: TGCAGTGCCCAAAAGACTAGCGGGGCCTACAATGAGCAGTTCTTC
CDR3aa: CSAQKTSGAYNEQFF